The next 24 T cell receptor beta chains were all read from a single sample in a study of blood T cell repertoires in COVID-19. Assay: immunoSEQ multiplex PCR; the TCRdb copy retains only in-frame clones and omits some. The data contain 65,000 to 90,000 clones, about 84% of them singletons. Sequences were obtained from peripheral blood. Every receptor here comes from a middle-aged man with active COVID-19.

This chain joins TRBV28 and TRBJ2-3, with D unresolved. Germline V lookup: CDR1 MDHEN, CDR2 SYDVKM. V lost 3 bases and J lost 1, with 8 bases in between. The CDR3 length is 14 residues. Here the CDR3 reads CASSFLSGTDTQYF. As DNA, the CDR3 is TGTGCCAGCAGTTTTTTGTCTGGCACAGATACGCAGTATTTT.

The chain couples TRBV28 to TRBJ1-6, with a weak D call TRBD1 (6 bases). This CDR3 region has 13 residues. Germline loops: CDR1 MDHEN, CDR2 SYDVKM. The ends were cut back, 7 bases at V and 8 bases at J, with 12 bases in the middle. CDR3 nucleotides: TGTGCCAGCAAACAGGGTTACGATTCACCCCTCCACTTT. This encodes CASKQGYDSPLHF.

This clone turned up a few times. This chain's CDR3 is CATSEAGGTYEQYF. For the CDR3, the DNA is TGTGCCACCAGTGAAGCCGGGGGGACCTACGAGCAGTACTTC. The chain combines TRBV24-1 with TRBJ2-7; 7 bases match TRBD2. Germline CDR1 and CDR2: KGHDR and SFDVKD. The CDR3 has 14 amino acids. The trim removed 4 bases at V and 2 bases at J, leaving 4 bases unmatched.

This chain connects TRBV4-3 to TRBJ2-1; a possible D gene is TRBD2 (5 bases). V gave up 2 bases and J gave up 16 bases, with 15 bases separating them. This CDR3 is 12 amino acids long. CDR1 is LGHNA, CDR2 YSLEER, per germline. The CDR3 DNA is TGCGCCAGCAGCCAACCCACTAGAAGACTATTCTTC. This gives the protein CASSQPTRRLFF.

The chain employs TRBV6-5 and TRBJ2-1, with 10 bases that match TRBD2. The CDR3 is 16 amino acids. The V segment lost 0 bases and the J segment 6 bases; nucleotides outside the gene matches: 5. Germline V CDR1 and CDR2: MNHEY, SVGAGI. This chain's CDR3 is CASSYSVASGGNEQFF. The CDR3 DNA sequence: TGTGCCAGCAGTTACTCGGTAGCTAGCGGGGGCAATGAGCAGTTCTTC.

This clone occurred a few times. This chain joins TRBV7-3 and TRBJ2-1, with TRBD2 matching over 10 bases. Losses at the gene ends were 5 bases for V and 9 bases for J; bases not matched to a gene: 10. Germline CDR1 SGHTA, CDR2 FQGTGA. There are 15 residues in the CDR3. CDR3 sequence reads: CASSESGRALGEQFF. The CDR3 DNA reads as TGTGCCAGCAGCGAAAGCGGGAGGGCCTTAGGTGAGCAGTTCTTC.

This clone was counted once. The chain combines TRBV18 with TRBJ1-1, with D possibly matching TRBD1 (6 bases). This CDR3 contains 13 residues. Germline V gene sequence: CDR1 KGHSH, CDR2 LQKENI. The germline V and J ends were trimmed by 3 bases and 9 bases, with 14 bases remaining between them. DNA for the CDR3: TGTGCCAGCTCACCGACAGGTCAGCTGCAAGCTTTCTTT. Its translation: CASSPTGQLQAFF.

The V call is TRBV28, the J call TRBJ1-2; 7 bases map to TRBD1. V was clipped by 5 bases and J by 4 bases; unmatched bases: 10. Germline lookup yields CDR1 MDHEN and CDR2 SYDVKM. This CDR3 region has 15 residues. CDR3 in amino acids: CASSPTTRDSYGYTF. In nucleotides, the CDR3 is TGTGCCAGCAGTCCAACGACCCGGGACAGCTATGGCTACACCTTC.

The gene calls are TRBV5-1 and TRBJ2-7, with 7 bases fitting TRBD1. CDR1 is SGHRS and CDR2 is YFSETQ in the germline V gene. This CDR3 is 16 amino acids long. After removal of 1 base from V and 3 bases from J, the junction contained 10 bases not matched to a gene. This CDR3 reads CASSLPPGTDHYEQYF. In DNA, the CDR3 is TGCGCCAGCAGCTTGCCCCCCGGGACAGACCACTACGAGCAGTACTTC.

This sequence joins TRBV20-1 and TRBJ2-5; weak D call: TRBD2 (5 bases). From germline, CDR1 is DFQATT and CDR2 SNEGSKA (reference sequence). The CDR3 sequence is 12 residues long. Trimming removed 3 bases from V and 5 bases from J, with 10 bases in between. The CDR3 here is CSASVPGETQYF. The CDR3 DNA follows: TGCAGTGCTAGTGTCCCGGGGGAGACCCAGTACTTC.

The genes are TRBV19 and TRBJ1-4; a possible D gene is TRBD1 (6 bases). Germline CDR1 and CDR2: LNHDA and SQIVND (reference sequence). Deletions cut 2 bases from V and 5 bases from J, with 9 bases between. The length of the CDR3 is 14 residues. The CDR3 bases are TGTGCCAGTAGTATACTGGACAGAAATGAAAAACTGTTTTTT. It specifies CASSILDRNEKLFF.

This sequence joins TRBV29-1 and TRBJ1-4, with 12 bases lining up with TRBD1. Trimming cost V 6 bases and J 8 bases; bases outside gene matches: 4. Germline values: CDR1 SQVTM, CDR2 ANQGSEA. This CDR3 has 13 amino acids. The CDR3 region has the DNA TGCAGCGTCGGGGACAGGGGGCAAGAAAAACTGTTTTTT. Protein product: CSVGDRGQEKLFF.

The chain employs TRBV7-9 and TRBJ1-1, with D perhaps TRBD1 (5 bases). CDR1 is SEHNR, CDR2 FQNEAQ, per germline (reference sequence). The CDR3 has 13 amino acids. With 4 bases removed from V and 6 bases from J, the gap between germline ends came to 12 bases. The CDR3 reads CASSYQGYAEAFF. Here the CDR3 DNA reads TGTGCCAGCAGCTATCAGGGTTACGCTGAAGCTTTCTTT.

The table lists this clone with a count of one. V is TRBV9 and J is TRBJ2-3; D is uncertain. The CDR3 is 14 residues long. Germline values: CDR1 SGDLS, CDR2 YYNGEE. The germline V and J ends were trimmed by 1 base and 2 bases, with 8 bases remaining between them. CDR3 loop: CASSVRHDTDTQYF. DNA for the CDR3: TGTGCCAGCAGCGTAAGACACGACACAGATACGCAGTATTTT.

This chain uses TRBV9 with TRBJ2-4, with 10 bases matching TRBD1. V lost 3 bases and J lost 2; bases outside the gene matches: 5. The CDR3 consists of 16 residues. Germline values: CDR1 SGDLS, CDR2 YYNGEE. CDR3 nucleotide sequence: TGTGCCAGCAGCGGGGACAGGGGTGGGTCCAAAAACATTCAGTACTTC. It codes for CASSGDRGGSKNIQYF.

The V call is TRBV6-2 or TRBV6-3, the J call TRBJ2-1; 8 nucleotides match TRBD2. The CDR3 loop spans 16 amino acids. Germline V gives CDR1 MNHEY, CDR2 SVGEGT. Germline trimming cut 0 bases from V and 2 bases from J; bases unmatched to any gene: 3. The CDR3 spells CASSYSSGGPYNEQFF. CDR3 bases: TGTGCCAGCAGTTACTCGAGCGGGGGCCCCTACAATGAGCAGTTCTTC.

The chain is built from TRBV7-9 and TRBJ1-2; 9 bases are shared with TRBD1. The junction had 3 bases not matched to a gene; V was cut back by 5 bases and J by 8 bases. CDR1 is SEHNR, CDR2 FQNEAQ, per germline (reference sequence). The CDR3 runs 12 residues. The CDR3 nucleotides are TGTGCCAGCAGCCTACAGGGGGCAGGCTACACCTTC. Its protein product is CASSLQGAGYTF.

The chain has TRBV4-1 and TRBJ2-5, with TRBD2 matching 10 bases. Trimming at V came to 0 bases and at J to 5 bases, leaving 6 bases not matched to a gene. In germline, CDR1 is MGHRA, CDR2 YSYEKL. The CDR3 has 16 amino acids. CDR3 in amino acids: CASSQDPSGRSETQYF. Here the CDR3 DNA reads TGCGCCAGCAGCCAAGATCCTAGCGGGAGATCTGAGACCCAGTACTTC.

This chain links TRBV7-6 with TRBJ2-7; a weak D match, TRBD1 (6 bases). The CDR3 runs 13 residues. Deletions cut 1 base from V and 6 bases from J, with 10 bases between. Looked up from germline, CDR1 is SGHVS and CDR2 is FNYEAQ. The DNA of the CDR3 is TGTGCCAGCAGCTTAGGACAGGCCACCGAGCAGTACTTC. It encodes CASSLGQATEQYF.

V usage is TRBV3-1 (or the pseudogene TRBV3-2) and J usage is TRBJ1-2; TRBD1 is a possible D gene (5 bases). Germline-derived CDR1 and CDR2 are LGHDT and YNNKEL (reference sequence). The CDR3 loop spans 14 amino acids. The germline V and J ends were trimmed by 4 bases and 5 bases, with 14 bases remaining between them. CDR3 residues: CASSPSSGLYGYTF. The DNA for the CDR3 is TGTGCCAGCAGCCCCTCCTCAGGGCTGTATGGCTACACCTTC.

V usage is TRBV7-2 and J usage is TRBJ1-2; D is ambiguous. V was clipped by 0 bases and J by 4 bases, with 15 bases between them. This CDR3 has 16 amino acids. Germline-derived CDR1 and CDR2 are SGHTA and FQGNSA. CDR3 loop: CASSLAAPQEFYGYTF. The CDR3 DNA reads as TGTGCCAGCAGCTTAGCGGCCCCACAAGAATTCTATGGCTACACCTTC.

This chain connects TRBV5-6 to TRBJ1-4, with a tentative D call TRBD1 (5 bases). CDR3 size: 16 residues. Trimming pared 2 bases from V and 0 bases from J, leaving 11 bases between. CDR1 and CDR2 from the germline V gene are SGHDT and YYEEEE. CDR3 DNA: TGTGCCAGCAGCTTTGACAGATCCGCAACTAATGAAAAACTGTTTTTT. Its protein is CASSFDRSATNEKLFF.

This chain joins TRBV28 and TRBJ2-5, with 8 bases identical to TRBD1. Germline CDR1 reads MDHEN; CDR2 reads SYDVKM. The CDR3 contains 15 residues. Unmatched junction bases numbered 10, after V lost 6 bases and J lost 4 bases. The CDR3 DNA reads as TGTGCCAGCAGGTACGGCAGGGGGCGCGGAGAGACCCAGTACTTC. As protein: CASRYGRGRGETQYF.

This rearrangement joins TRBV5-5 to TRBJ1-5; D not resolved. V was cut by 0 bases and J by 6 bases, with 16 bases left in between. The germline CDR1 and CDR2 sequences are SGHKS and YYEKEE (reference sequence). This CDR3 has 16 amino acids. The DNA for the CDR3 is TGTGCCAGCAGCTTGGCGGCGGGGAATTCGGCTCAGCCCCAGCATTTT. It yields the protein CASSLAAGNSAQPQHF.